Listed here are 21 T cell receptor beta chains from one sample, sequenced in a study of cytomegalovirus exposure and HLA in healthy donors. Sequencing used immunoSEQ multiplex PCR; TCRdb keeps in-frame clones, though not all of them. The sample lists fewer than 90,000 clones, around 82% occurring once. The sample taken for sequencing was PBMCs. The receptors stem from a young woman in good health and CMV-seropositive.

The chain combines TRBV19 with TRBJ1-5; 10 bases fit TRBD1. CDR3 length: 15 amino acids. Trimming cost V 5 bases and J 7 bases; bases outside gene matches: 8. Germline CDR1 reads LNHDA; CDR2 reads SQIVND (reference sequence). CDR3 DNA: TGTGCCAGTAGTCCCCGACAGGGGGCATCCCAGCCCCAGCATTTT. Its protein product is CASSPRQGASQPQHF.

The genes are TRBV7-9 and TRBJ2-5, with D possibly TRBD2 on 7 matching bases. Trimming removed 1 base from V and 4 bases from J, with 25 bases in between. Germline values: CDR1 SEHNR, CDR2 FQNEAQ (reference sequence). The CDR3 sequence is 19 residues long. The CDR3 DNA reads as TGTGCCAGCAGCTTAGTTGAGGGGGTCAGGGAGGGCTTCGGAGAGACCCAGTACTTC. Encoded protein: CASSLVEGVREGFGETQYF.

As DNA, the CDR3 is TGTGCCAGCAGTGAACCGGGCAGGGCGACCCAGTACTTC. Residues: CASSEPGRATQYF. The chain links TRBV6-1 to TRBJ2-5; possible D gene TRBD1, 5 bases. The CDR3 loop spans 13 amino acids. CDR1 is MNHNS, CDR2 SASEGT, per germline. The V end lost 2 bases, the J end lost 7 bases, and 11 bases lay between the germline ends.

CDR3 region: CASSARTGQNTGELFF. CDR3 bases: TGCGCCAGCAGCGCCCGGACAGGCCAAAACACCGGGGAGCTGTTTTTT. The chain carries TRBV5-1 and TRBJ2-2; 7 bases are a match to TRBD1. This CDR3 spans 16 amino acids. Germline CDR1 and CDR2: SGHRS and YFSETQ. J was trimmed by 2 bases and V by 4 bases; bases with no gene match: 8.

This chain joins TRBV9 and TRBJ2-3; D unresolved. CDR1 and CDR2 (germline): SGDLS, YYNGEE. The ends were cut back, 7 bases at V and 5 bases at J, with 17 bases in the middle. There are 14 residues in the CDR3. The CDR3 spells CASPTSAALDTQYF. Here the CDR3 DNA reads TGTGCCAGCCCGACCTCCGCGGCCCTAGATACGCAGTATTTT.

J is TRBJ1-3 and V is TRBV2; 7 bases line up with TRBD1. CDR3 size: 16 residues. Per germline, CDR1 SNHLY and CDR2 FYNNEI. Trimming cost V 5 bases and J 0 bases; bases outside gene matches: 7. CDR3 DNA: TGTGCCAGCAGTCTCACGACAGGGAGCTCTGGAAACACCATATATTTT. The encoded protein is CASSLTTGSSGNTIYF. Variable domain in full (rest from reference TRBV2 and TRBJ1-3): EPEVTQTPSHQVTQMGQEVILRCVPISNHLYFYWYRQILGQKVEFLVSFYNNEISEKSEIFDDQFSVERPDGSNFTLKIRSTKLEDSAMYFCASSLTTGSSGNTIYFGEGSWLTVV.

This chain uses TRBV4-1 with TRBJ1-1, with 7 bases that match TRBD1. This CDR3 contains 15 residues. Germline values: CDR1 MGHRA, CDR2 YSYEKL. Trimming cost V 0 bases and J 2 bases; bases outside gene matches: 3. CDR3 sequence (DNA): TGCGCCAGCAGCCAAGACTCAGGGGGAAACACTGAAGCTTTCTTT. This translates into CASSQDSGGNTEAFF.

The chain combines TRBV13 with TRBJ2-1, with 7 bases fitting TRBD1. Trimming cost V 6 bases and J 0 bases; bases outside gene matches: 8. Germline V gives CDR1 PRHDT, CDR2 FYEKMQ (reference sequence). The CDR3 is 16 amino acids. For the CDR3, the DNA is TGTGCCAGCAGACGGACAGGTTGGGGCTCCTACAATGAGCAGTTCTTC. It codes for CASRRTGWGSYNEQFF. The whole variable domain, remainder taken from reference TRBV13 and TRBJ2-1, is AAGVIQSPRHLIKEKRETATLKCYPIPRHDTVYWYQQGPGQDPQFLISFYEKMQSDKGSIPDRFSAQQFSDYHSELNMSSLELGDSALYFCASRRTGWGSYNEQFFGPGTRLTVL.

The chain uses TRBV6-1 and TRBJ2-4; the match to TRBD1 covers 8 bases. This CDR3 comprises 12 residues. Germline values: CDR1 MNHNS, CDR2 SASEGT. V shed 10 bases and J 2 bases; nucleotides not matched to a gene: 1. CDR3 region: CATRGPKNIQYF. The CDR3 nucleotides read TGTGCCACCAGGGGGCCCAAAAACATTCAGTACTTC.

The chain recombines TRBV27 with TRBJ2-7; 15 bases are shared with TRBD2. This CDR3 has 16 residues. The junction had 5 bases not matched to a gene; V was cut back by 7 bases and J by 1 base. Germline CDR1 and CDR2: MNHEY and SMNVEV (reference sequence). The CDR3, as DNA: TGTGCCAGCAACGGACTAGCGGGGGGGATGTCCTACGAGCAGTACTTC. Its translation: CASNGLAGGMSYEQYF.

The CDR3 loop is CASSTTTGVNEKLFF. CDR3 coding DNA: TGTGCCAGCAGCACGACGACAGGAGTTAATGAAAAACTGTTTTTT. V usage is TRBV13 and J usage is TRBJ1-4, with D tentatively TRBD1 (6 bases). This CDR3 has 15 amino acids. Trimming left V 5 bases short and J 4 bases short, with 14 bases between. In germline, CDR1 is PRHDT, CDR2 FYEKMQ (reference sequence). Full variable domain (rest looked up from reference TRBV13 and TRBJ1-4): AAGVIQSPRHLIKEKRETATLKCYPIPRHDTVYWYQQGPGQDPQFLISFYEKMQSDKGSIPDRFSAQQFSDYHSELNMSSLELGDSALYFCASSTTTGVNEKLFFGSGTQLSVL.

The genes are TRBV7-9 and TRBJ1-1; 11 bases fit TRBD1. V was clipped by 5 bases and J by 9 bases; unmatched bases: 8. The V gene's germline CDR1 is SEHNR and CDR2 FQNEAQ (reference sequence). The CDR3 is 14 residues long. The CDR3 is CASSPPDRGPKAFF. In DNA form, the CDR3 reads TGTGCCAGCAGCCCACCGGACAGGGGGCCGAAAGCTTTCTTT.

This clone was detected a few times. The V call is TRBV28, the J call TRBJ1-2, with 8 bases that match TRBD1. The ends lost 5 bases at V and 4 bases at J; junction bases unmatched: 6. The CDR3 spans 14 residues. CDR1 is MDHEN and CDR2 is SYDVKM in the germline V gene. The CDR3 nucleotides read TGTGCCAGCAGTAGCCAGGGGGCGGTCTATGGCTACACCTTC. Encoded protein: CASSSQGAVYGYTF.

The chain couples TRBV5-1 to TRBJ1-1, with TRBD1 identical over 10 bases. Trimming took 3 bases from V and 6 from J; bases not matched to a gene: 5. The CDR3 sequence is 14 residues long. CDR1 and CDR2 from the germline V gene are SGHRS and YFSETQ. The CDR3 is CASSSGQGRAEAFF. The CDR3 DNA reads TGCGCCAGCAGCTCGGGACAGGGGAGGGCTGAAGCTTTCTTT.

The chain couples TRBV4-1 to TRBJ2-4, with 8 nucleotides matching TRBD2. Germline V gene lookup returns CDR1 MGHRA and CDR2 YSYEKL. V lost 1 base, J lost 2 bases, and 10 bases stayed unmatched. The CDR3 length is 18 residues. The CDR3: CASSQGRVAGSTKNIQYF. The CDR3 bases are TGCGCCAGCAGCCAAGGGCGGGTAGCGGGAAGCACCAAAAACATTCAGTACTTC.

The gene calls are TRBV28 and TRBJ1-5, with D hard to call. CDR1 is MDHEN and CDR2 is SYDVKM in the germline V gene. With 2 bases removed from V and 2 bases from J, the gap between germline ends came to 4 bases. The CDR3 sequence is 13 residues long. As DNA, the CDR3 is TGTGCCAGCAGTTTACAGGGCAATCAGCCCCAGCATTTT. Residues: CASSLQGNQPQHF.

The DNA of the CDR3 is TGTGCCAGCAGCCCCTCGGGTACTGAAGCTTTCTTT. Its protein is CASSPSGTEAFF. This chain joins TRBV7-9 and TRBJ1-1, with unresolved D. The CDR3 runs to 12 residues. CDR1 and CDR2 (germline): SEHNR, FQNEAQ (reference sequence). V was pared by 5 bases and J by 5 bases, with 9 bases between. The full variable domain, with the rest looked up from reference TRBV7-9 and TRBJ1-1, is DTGVSQNPRHKITKRGQNVTFRCDPISEHNRLYWYRQTLGQGPEFLTYFQNEAQLEKSRLLSDRFSAERPKGSFSTLEIQRTEQGDSAMYLCASSPSGTEAFFGQGTRLTVV.

V usage is TRBV7-9 and J usage is TRBJ1-6; no clear D. Germline CDR1 SEHNR, CDR2 FQNEAQ (reference sequence). V was cut by 1 base and J by 9 bases, with 10 bases left in between. This CDR3 is 14 amino acids long. As DNA, the CDR3 is TGTGCCAGCAGCTTAGAAAGCCTATTTTCACCCCTCCACTTT. Translation: CASSLESLFSPLHF.

CDR3 region: CASSRSGSTDTQYF. DNA for the CDR3: TGTGCCAGCAGTCGTAGCGGCAGCACAGATACGCAGTATTTT. The chain employs TRBV7-9 and TRBJ2-3; weak D call: TRBD2 (6 bases). V lost 6 bases to trimming and J lost 0 bases, with 10 bases between them. Germline V gives CDR1 SEHNR, CDR2 FQNEAQ (reference sequence). This CDR3 spans 14 amino acids.

The chain has TRBV5-8 and TRBJ2-7; 7 bases line up with TRBD1. In germline, CDR1 is SGHTS, CDR2 YDEGEE. The V segment lost 3 bases and the J segment 0 bases; nucleotides outside the gene matches: 9. This CDR3 has 16 residues. The CDR3 DNA is TGTGCCAGCAGCTCCCGACAGGGCTTAACCTCCTACGAGCAGTACTTC. Its protein product is CASSSRQGLTSYEQYF.

This clone was found a few times. V gene TRBV9 combines with J gene TRBJ2-7; D possibly corresponds to TRBD1 (6 bases). The CDR3 extends over 13 amino acids. CDR1 SGDLS and CDR2 YYNGEE come from the germline V gene. Between the trimmed V and J ends, which lost 0 bases and 2 bases, there was a span of 6 bases. The CDR3 loop reads CASSVGDTYEQYF. CDR3 bases: TGTGCCAGCAGCGTAGGGGACACCTACGAGCAGTACTTC.